The 10 T cell receptor beta chains presented below share a single source sample, sequenced in a study of T cells in Graves' hyperthyroidism and ophthalmopathy. RNA transcripts were the template for amplifying TCR beta CDR3 regions. HTBI primers were the set used in a first-round RT-PCR of the TCR CDR3. One entry per CDR3 protein results from TCRdb running MiXCR on the multiplex PCR reads. This sample carries 490,000 or so distinct CDR3 sequences, less than 25% of them seen once, and the ten largest clones take 45% to 50%. The specimen was blood. Receptors originate from a woman aged 70-85 years with Graves' ophthalmopathy.

This clonotype was observed a few times. J is TRBJ2-7 and V is TRBV13; D unclear. This CDR3 spans 12 amino acids. Between the trimmed V and J ends, which lost 3 bases and 7 bases, there was a span of 10 bases. Germline V gives CDR1 PRHDT, CDR2 FYEKMQ (reference sequence). CDR3 bases: TGTGCCAGCAGCTTCCCTCCTGGGGAGCAGTACTTC. This sequence encodes CASSFPPGEQYF.

This clonotype occurred many times. The chain has TRBV20-1 and TRBJ2-5; 7 nucleotides line up with TRBD1. This CDR3 region has 15 residues. The J segment lost 5 bases and the V segment lost 0 bases, leaving 9 bases of the junction unmatched. Germline V lookup: CDR1 DFQATT, CDR2 SNEGSKA (reference sequence). This CDR3 is CSARDPAGGRETQYF. The CDR3 DNA follows: TGCAGTGCTAGAGATCCGGCAGGGGGAAGGGAGACCCAGTACTTC.

The rearrangement links TRBV10-3 to TRBJ2-3; TRBD2 aligns across 11 bases. V shed 4 bases, J shed 5 bases, and the junction held 11 bases outside the gene matches. Germline values: CDR1 ENHRY, CDR2 SYGVKD. The CDR3 is 17 amino acids. The CDR3 region is CAISGDLAGGTGDTQYF. Written as DNA, the CDR3 is TGTGCCATCAGTGGGGACCTAGCGGGAGGTACAGGAGATACGCAGTATTTT.

The genes are TRBV12-3 or TRBV12-4 and TRBJ1-3; maybe TRBD1 (5 bases). This CDR3 is 17 amino acids long. V was clipped by 8 bases and J by 8 bases, with 28 bases between them. For the CDR3, the DNA is TGTGCCAGCGGATTCCTGCCTCCGACAGAAACAAGAGACACCATATATTTT. Its protein is CASGFLPPTETRDTIYF.

The table lists this clonotype with a few counts. This sequence joins TRBV11-3 and TRBJ2-5, with TRBD1 matching over 9 bases. This CDR3 contains 14 residues. Germline CDR1 is SGHNT and CDR2 is YENEEA. V lost 5 bases and J lost 5; bases outside the gene matches: 6. CDR3: CASSHRGLGETQYF. DNA for the CDR3: TGTGCCAGCAGCCACAGGGGGCTCGGGGAGACCCAGTACTTC.

This chain joins TRBV7-3 and TRBJ1-2; maybe TRBD1 (5 bases). This CDR3 is 16 amino acids long. V lost 5 bases and J 8 bases, leaving 24 bases between the germline ends. Germline assignment: CDR1 SGHTA and CDR2 FQGTGA. DNA of the CDR3: TGTGCCAGCAGCCAAGAACAGAGGTGGGCAGGGCTCGGCTACACCTTC. It specifies CASSQEQRWAGLGYTF.

This clonotype was observed a handful of times. The chain is built from TRBV5-5 and TRBJ1-2; maybe TRBD1 (5 bases). The CDR3 has 15 residues. The germline V gene has CDR1 SGHKS and CDR2 YYEKEE (reference sequence). Trimming took off 2 bases at V and 8 bases at J, with 19 bases between the two ends. CDR3 region: CASSFSTGLSAGYTF. In nucleotides, the CDR3 is TGTGCCAGCAGCTTCTCTACAGGACTTTCCGCGGGCTACACCTTC.

The chain links TRBV20-1 to TRBJ2-7; D not resolved. Trimming removed 6 bases at V and 2 bases at J, with 14 bases between. The CDR3 extends over 13 amino acids. The germline V gene has CDR1 DFQATT and CDR2 SNEGSKA (reference sequence). The chain's CDR3 is CSAPPRVTYEQYF. The DNA of the CDR3 is TGCAGTGCGCCGCCTCGGGTGACCTACGAGCAGTACTTC.

The CDR3 coding sequence is TGTGCCAGCAGCTTGACTTGGACTGAAGCTTTCTTT. This translates into CASSLTWTEAFF. V usage is TRBV5-6 and J usage is TRBJ1-1; the D is unclear. The CDR3 spans 12 residues. Germline V gene data show CDR1 as SGHDT and CDR2 as YYEEEE. With 1 base removed from V and 5 bases from J, the gap between germline ends came to 6 bases.

The chain couples TRBV5-6 to TRBJ1-1, with no clear D. Trimming removed 4 bases at V and 3 bases at J, with 13 bases between. CDR3 length: 14 amino acids. Germline V gene lookup returns CDR1 SGHDT and CDR2 YYEEEE. CDR3 coding DNA: TGTGCCAGCAGCCCAGCGGGTTTATACACTGAAGCTTTCTTT. Its translation is CASSPAGLYTEAFF.